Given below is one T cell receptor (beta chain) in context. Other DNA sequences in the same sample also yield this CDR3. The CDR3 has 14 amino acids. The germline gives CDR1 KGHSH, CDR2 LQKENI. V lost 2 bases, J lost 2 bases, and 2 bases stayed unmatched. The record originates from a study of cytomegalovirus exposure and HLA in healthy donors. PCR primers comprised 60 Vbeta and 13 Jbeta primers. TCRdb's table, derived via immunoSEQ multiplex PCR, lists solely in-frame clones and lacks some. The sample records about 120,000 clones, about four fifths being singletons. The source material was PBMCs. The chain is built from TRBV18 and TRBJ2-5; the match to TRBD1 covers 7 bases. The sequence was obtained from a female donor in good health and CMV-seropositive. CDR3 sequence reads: CASSPRTGQETQYF. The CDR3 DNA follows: TGTGCCAGCTCACCAAGGACAGGACAAGAGACCCAGTACTTC.